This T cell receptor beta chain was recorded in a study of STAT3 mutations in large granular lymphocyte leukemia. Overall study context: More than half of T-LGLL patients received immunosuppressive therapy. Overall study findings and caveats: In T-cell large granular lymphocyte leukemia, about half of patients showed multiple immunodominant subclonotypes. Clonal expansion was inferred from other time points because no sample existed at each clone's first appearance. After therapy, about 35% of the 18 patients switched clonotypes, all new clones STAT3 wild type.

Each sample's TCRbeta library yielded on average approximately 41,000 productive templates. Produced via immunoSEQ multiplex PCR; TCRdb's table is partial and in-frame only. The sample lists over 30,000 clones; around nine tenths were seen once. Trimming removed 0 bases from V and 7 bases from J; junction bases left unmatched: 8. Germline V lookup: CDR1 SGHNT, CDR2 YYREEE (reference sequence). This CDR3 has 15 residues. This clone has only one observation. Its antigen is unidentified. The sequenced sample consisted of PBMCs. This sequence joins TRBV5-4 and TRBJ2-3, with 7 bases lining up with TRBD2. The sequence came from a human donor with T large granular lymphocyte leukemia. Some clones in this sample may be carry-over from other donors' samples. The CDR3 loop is CASSLAGGSFYTQYF. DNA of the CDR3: TGTGCCAGCAGCTTGGCGGGGGGATCTTTTTATACGCAGTATTTT.